The rows below give T cell receptor beta chains drawn from one sample of a study of blood T cell repertoires in COVID-19. Measured with immunoSEQ multiplex PCR; TCRdb has only the in-frame clones, and not every one. The sample carries roughly 450,000 clones, roughly 91% recorded once. Sequencing was carried out using PBMCs or T cells enriched from blood (not recorded which). These receptors came from a man younger than 35 who had recovered from COVID-19. The CDR3 runs from the conserved cysteine through the conserved F or W. Each record gives: D gene, V gene, J gene, clone size, CDR3 DNA, CDR3 protein. The D gene is left open where the match is weak. The size of a clone is reported for some rows only, either as once, few or many, or as a class for expanded clones.

>-|TRBV5-1|TRBJ2-2|-
TGCGCCAGCAGCTTGTCGCGGCAAACTACCGGGGAGCTGTTTTTT
CASSLSRQTTGELFF
>TRBD2|TRBV9|TRBJ2-1|few
TGTGCCAGCAGCGTACGAGTAGCGGGAGCCAATGAGCAGTTCTTC
CASSVRVAGANEQFF
>-|TRBV3-1/TRBV3-2|TRBJ1-4|-
TGTGCCAGCAGCCAAGATCTTGAGACTCCAACTAATGAAAAACTGTTTTTT
CASSQDLETPTNEKLFF
>-|TRBV19|TRBJ1-1|-
TGTGCCAGTATCGGAGGAATGCGGGTGAAGGGCACTGAAGCTTTCTTT
CASIGGMRVKGTEAFF
>-|TRBV2|TRBJ1-3|-
TGTGCCAGCAGTGACACAGGATCCGGAAACACCATATATTTT
CASSDTGSGNTIYF
>TRBD2|TRBV5-1|TRBJ2-1|once
TGCGCCAGCTCTGTCGGCCTAGCGGGGTTTAGCTCCTACAATGAGCAGTTCTTC
CASSVGLAGFSSYNEQFF
>-|TRBV28|TRBJ1-5|once
TGTGCCAGCAGTTTATCCCGGAATCAGCCCCAGCATTTT
CASSLSRNQPQHF
>-|TRBV7-9|TRBJ1-1|-
TGTGCCAGCAGTCCACATAACACTGAAGCTTTCTTT
CASSPHNTEAFF
>TRBD1|TRBV18|TRBJ1-1|-
TGTGCCAGCTCACCACCTGACAGGGTGAATTTCCTCACTGAAGCTTTCTTT
CASSPPDRVNFLTEAFF
>TRBD2|TRBV29-1|TRBJ2-5|few
TGCAGCGCACTAGCGGGGGAAGAGACCCAGTACTTC
CSALAGEETQYF
>TRBD2|TRBV28|TRBJ2-2|-
TGTGCCAGCAGTTTAGCGGGAGCGGGCACCGGGGAGCTGTTTTTT
CASSLAGAGTGELFF
>TRBD1|TRBV18|TRBJ1-1|-
TGTGCCAGCTCACTCGTACAGGGGGCGCCGGGCACTGAAGCTTTCTTT
CASSLVQGAPGTEAFF
>TRBD1|TRBV6-5|TRBJ1-2|once
TGTGCCAGCAGTTACCCCGCTGCGACAGGGGGCTATGGCTACACCTTC
CASSYPAATGGYGYTF
>-|TRBV28|TRBJ1-1|-
TGTGCCAGCAGTTTACTCTTGGCTAGGAGCACTGAAGCTTTCTTT
CASSLLLARSTEAFF
>TRBD1|TRBV2|TRBJ1-6|once
TGTGCCAGCAGCAGACAGGGGGCGAATTCACCCCTCCACTTT
CASSRQGANSPLHF
>-|TRBV5-4|TRBJ1-1|-
TGTGCCAGCAGCTTTAGTGAAGCTTTCTTT
CASSFSEAFF
>TRBD2|TRBV5-1|TRBJ2-3|-
TGCGCCAGCAGCTTGGTCCAGCGGGGTAGCACAGATACGCAGTATTTT
CASSLVQRGSTDTQYF
>-|TRBV19|TRBJ1-5|-
TGTGCCAGTAGTATAATGACTGGGCCCCAGCATTTT
CASSIMTGPQHF
>-|TRBV11-2|TRBJ2-5|few
TGTGCCAGCAGCTCCGTCGAGACAGAAGAGACCCAGTACTTC
CASSSVETEETQYF
>TRBD1|TRBV27|TRBJ1-2|few
TGTGCCAGCAGTTTAACAGGGGCTCAGATGTGGGGCTACACCTTC
CASSLTGAQMWGYTF
>-|TRBV9|TRBJ1-1|-
TGTGCCAGCAGCGTAGAGCCCGGAGACACTGAAGCTTTCTTT
CASSVEPGDTEAFF
>-|TRBV27|TRBJ2-3|-
TGTGCCAGCAGTTTGGGGGGAGGCCTCACAGATACGCAGTATTTT
CASSLGGGLTDTQYF
>-|TRBV2|TRBJ1-6|-
TGTGCCAGCAGTGAGCGGCAGGGAAGCTCCTATAATTCACCCCTCCACTTT
CASSERQGSSYNSPLHF
>-|TRBV27|TRBJ2-7|-
TGTGCCAGCAGTTTTCGGAGGGCCGCCGAGCAGTACTTC
CASSFRRAAEQYF